The following is a T cell receptor (beta chain) sequence with its context. Antigen specificity is unknown. In the original processing: Junction-only sequences produced by ImmunoSEQ had no quality scores, so filtering differed. Libraries were prepared by immunoSEQ multiplex PCR; TCRdb keeps only in-frame clonotypes and omits some of them. D and trimming were read from the DNA, whereas the V and J calls and clone size are those reported in that table. The sample lists about 2.1 million clones; more than 85% were seen once. This entry comes from a study of shared clonotypes between healthy human individuals. Study-wide results and caveats: Depth was large, yet rarefaction showed that sorted-subset sequencing was incomplete.

CD8 cells regarded as naive lacked CD45RO, were positively chosen for CCR7, and omitted terminally differentiated effector memory CD45RA+ cells. This CDR3 contains 15 residues. V lost 1 base to trimming and J lost 1 base, with 11 bases between them. Germline V CDR1 and CDR2: SGHTA, FQGNSA. The gene calls are TRBV7-2 and TRBJ2-7; perhaps TRBD1 as D (5 bases). The TCR originated in a man aged 18 to 35 in good health. Some clones in this sample may be carry-over from other donors' samples. The specimen sequenced was naive CD8+ T cells from PBMCs. This CDR3 is CASSLVFQGSYEQYF. DNA of the CDR3: TGTGCCAGCAGCTTAGTATTCCAGGGTTCCTACGAGCAGTACTTC.